A selection of T cell receptor beta chains follows, all from one sample in a study of blood T cell repertoires in COVID-19. TCRdb keeps only in-frame clones here, not all; method: immunoSEQ multiplex PCR. The sample yields 300,000 to 350,000 clones, about 90% seen once. The sequencing input was peripheral blood. All receptors derive from a woman aged 18-35 years who had recovered from COVID-19. Both conserved end residues are part of each CDR3. Each record gives: J gene, clone size, D gene, V gene, CDR3 protein, CDR3 DNA. The D gene is left open where the match is weak. For some rows the clone size is stated as once, few or many, or as a class when expanded; others skip it.

J: TRBJ1-2; size: NA; D: NA; V: TRBV11-3; CDR3: CASSSRGGIDYGYTF; DNA: TGTGCCAGCAGCTCCCGGGGGGGGATTGACTATGGCTACACCTTC
J: TRBJ2-1; size: NA; D: TRBD2; V: TRBV24-1; CDR3: CATSVPSSGRLSYNEQFF; DNA: TGTGCCACCAGTGTCCCGTCGAGCGGGAGACTTTCCTACAATGAGCAGTTCTTC
J: TRBJ2-2; size: few; D: TRBD2; V: TRBV7-9; CDR3: CASILPIAGPNTGELFF; DNA: TGTGCCAGCATCCTACCAATAGCGGGCCCGAACACCGGGGAGCTGTTTTTT
J: TRBJ2-3; size: NA; D: TRBD2; V: TRBV10-1; CDR3: CASSVSGRAKDTQYF; DNA: TGCGCCAGCAGCGTTAGCGGGAGGGCCAAAGATACGCAGTATTTT
J: TRBJ1-2; size: NA; D: NA; V: TRBV25-1; CDR3: CASSGQPYGYTF; DNA: TGTGCCAGCAGTGGACAGCCGTATGGCTACACCTTC
J: TRBJ2-1; size: NA; D: NA; V: TRBV29-1; CDR3: CSVLGGGEVAAYNEQFF; DNA: TGCAGCGTCCTTGGGGGGGGCGAGGTCGCGGCCTACAATGAGCAGTTCTTC
J: TRBJ1-3; size: NA; D: NA; V: TRBV2; CDR3: CASSDFLLREDPSGNTIYF; DNA: TGTGCCAGCAGTGACTTCCTTTTGCGGGAAGACCCCTCTGGAAACACCATATATTTT
J: TRBJ2-1; size: NA; D: TRBD1; V: TRBV5-8; CDR3: CASSPKTGASYNEQFF; DNA: TGTGCCAGCAGCCCGAAGACAGGGGCCTCCTACAATGAGCAGTTCTTC
J: TRBJ1-1; size: NA; D: NA; V: TRBV7-8; CDR3: CATSREVEAFF; DNA: TGTGCCACCTCGAGGGAGGTTGAAGCTTTCTTT
J: TRBJ1-2; size: NA; D: NA; V: TRBV4-3; CDR3: CASSHIGQTYGYTF; DNA: TGCGCCAGCAGCCATATTGGACAGACCTATGGCTACACCTTC
J: TRBJ1-1; size: NA; D: NA; V: TRBV11-2; CDR3: CASSLDGTKAFF; DNA: TGTGCCAGCAGCTTAGATGGGACAAAAGCTTTCTTT
J: TRBJ1-1; size: NA; D: TRBD1; V: TRBV5-1; CDR3: CASSRVDRGTEAFF; DNA: TGCGCCAGCAGCAGGGTCGACAGGGGGACTGAAGCTTTCTTT
J: TRBJ1-1; size: once; D: NA; V: TRBV6-2/TRBV6-3; CDR3: CASSYSGPSGAEAFF; DNA: TGTGCCAGCAGTTACTCAGGCCCCTCAGGCGCTGAAGCTTTCTTT
J: TRBJ1-4; size: NA; D: NA; V: TRBV6-5; CDR3: CASKAGAGEKLFF; DNA: TGTGCCAGCAAGGCAGGGGCTGGTGAAAAACTGTTTTTT
J: TRBJ2-1; size: NA; D: NA; V: TRBV4-3; CDR3: CASSQESGKGEYNEQFF; DNA: TGCGCCAGCAGCCAAGAAAGTGGAAAGGGGGAATACAATGAGCAGTTCTTC
J: TRBJ2-3; size: NA; D: NA; V: TRBV29-1; CDR3: CSGIQPGKGADTQYF; DNA: TGCAGCGGCATCCAACCGGGAAAGGGGGCAGATACGCAGTATTTT
J: TRBJ1-6; size: NA; D: TRBD1; V: TRBV11-3; CDR3: CASSADRGDNSPLHF; DNA: TGTGCCAGCAGCGCGGACAGGGGAGATAATTCACCCCTCCACTTT
J: TRBJ1-1; size: NA; D: NA; V: TRBV7-2; CDR3: CASSLYSNRDLGEAFF; DNA: TGTGCCAGCAGCCTCTACTCTAATCGGGATTTGGGGGAAGCTTTCTTT
J: TRBJ2-3; size: NA; D: NA; V: TRBV10-1; CDR3: CASSEVGGRTDTQYF; DNA: TGCGCCAGCAGTGAGGTTGGCGGGCGCACAGATACGCAGTATTTT
J: TRBJ2-2; size: NA; D: TRBD2; V: TRBV6-2/TRBV6-3; CDR3: CASSSPLMLAGSNTGELFF; DNA: TGTGCCAGCAGTTCCCCCCTGATGCTAGCGGGATCGAACACCGGGGAGCTGTTTTTT
J: TRBJ2-1; size: NA; D: NA; V: TRBV30; CDR3: CAWAVLLGEQFF; DNA: TGTGCCTGGGCGGTCTTATTGGGTGAGCAGTTCTTC
J: TRBJ1-1; size: NA; D: NA; V: TRBV6-5; CDR3: CASSYTGDTEAFF; DNA: TGTGCCAGCAGTTACACCGGGGACACTGAAGCTTTCTTT
J: TRBJ2-3; size: NA; D: TRBD2; V: TRBV19; CDR3: CASSREGQDTQYF; DNA: TGTGCCAGTAGTCGGGAGGGCCAAGATACGCAGTATTTT
J: TRBJ1-1; size: NA; D: TRBD1; V: TRBV7-2; CDR3: CASSSQGAGATEAFF; DNA: TGTGCCAGCAGCTCACAGGGGGCGGGGGCCACTGAAGCTTTCTTT
J: TRBJ2-4; size: NA; D: TRBD1; V: TRBV19; CDR3: CASSPQGARSPLAKNIQYF; DNA: TGTGCCAGTAGTCCCCAGGGGGCGCGATCCCCTCTAGCCAAAAACATTCAGTACTTC
J: TRBJ1-1; size: NA; D: NA; V: TRBV28; CDR3: CASSFKVANTEAFF; DNA: TGTGCCAGCAGTTTTAAAGTGGCGAACACTGAAGCTTTCTTT
J: TRBJ2-7; size: once; D: NA; V: TRBV5-4; CDR3: CASSREGTGVVVF; DNA: TGTGCCAGCAGCCGCGAAGGGACGGGGGTTGTCGTTTTC
J: TRBJ2-1; size: few; D: NA; V: TRBV6-6; CDR3: CASSPFTGLDSYNEQFF; DNA: TGTGCCAGCAGTCCCTTCACCGGGTTGGATTCCTACAATGAGCAGTTCTTC
J: TRBJ1-2; size: NA; D: NA; V: TRBV9; CDR3: CASSVVGSRQGRGYTF; DNA: TGTGCCAGCAGCGTAGTTGGATCTAGGCAGGGGCGAGGCTACACCTTC
J: TRBJ1-2; size: NA; D: NA; V: TRBV15; CDR3: CATSREITGYYGYTF; DNA: TGTGCCACCAGCAGAGAAATCACAGGCTACTATGGCTACACCTTC
J: TRBJ1-5; size: NA; D: NA; V: TRBV2; CDR3: CASSTGQDQPQHF; DNA: TGTGCCAGCAGCACGGGACAAGATCAGCCCCAGCATTTT
J: TRBJ1-5; size: NA; D: TRBD1; V: TRBV24-1; CDR3: CATGQGQPQHF; DNA: TGTGCCACCGGACAGGGACAGCCCCAGCATTTT
J: TRBJ2-5; size: NA; D: TRBD2; V: TRBV5-4; CDR3: CASSLGGREEETQYF; DNA: TGTGCCAGCAGCTTGGGCGGGCGGGAGGAAGAGACCCAGTACTTC
J: TRBJ2-5; size: NA; D: NA; V: TRBV27; CDR3: CASSLRLAGQQETQYF; DNA: TGTGCCAGCAGTTTACGGCTAGCAGGCCAACAAGAGACCCAGTACTTC
J: TRBJ1-6; size: NA; D: NA; V: TRBV7-8; CDR3: CASSRDSKGSPLHF; DNA: TGTGCCAGCAGCCGGGACTCTAAAGGGTCACCCCTCCACTTT
J: TRBJ2-1; size: NA; D: NA; V: TRBV2; CDR3: CASSDRGGYNEQFF; DNA: TGTGCCAGCAGTGACAGGGGCGGCTACAATGAGCAGTTCTTC
J: TRBJ1-1; size: once; D: TRBD1; V: TRBV10-2; CDR3: CASRSTGFTEAFF; DNA: TGCGCCAGCAGATCGACAGGGTTCACTGAAGCTTTCTTT
J: TRBJ2-3; size: NA; D: NA; V: TRBV15; CDR3: CATSSRGITDTQYF; DNA: TGTGCCACCAGCAGTAGGGGGATTACAGATACGCAGTATTTT
J: TRBJ2-2; size: NA; D: TRBD2; V: TRBV9; CDR3: CASSDLAGGNTGELFF; DNA: TGTGCCAGCAGCGACTTAGCGGGAGGCAACACCGGGGAGCTGTTTTTT
J: TRBJ1-1; size: NA; D: NA; V: TRBV5-6; CDR3: CASSPNAKQNTEAFF; DNA: TGTGCCAGCAGCCCAAATGCCAAGCAGAACACTGAAGCTTTCTTT
J: TRBJ2-1; size: NA; D: NA; V: TRBV10-3; CDR3: CAISENSDRPLYNEQFF; DNA: TGTGCCATCAGTGAGAACTCGGACAGACCCCTTTACAATGAGCAGTTCTTC
J: TRBJ1-4; size: NA; D: TRBD1; V: TRBV23-1; CDR3: CASSQRGQGNEKLFF; DNA: TGCGCCAGCAGTCAACGGGGACAGGGTAATGAAAAACTGTTTTTT
J: TRBJ2-1; size: NA; D: NA; V: TRBV4-3; CDR3: CASSQDLPGSSSYNEQFF; DNA: TGCGCCAGCAGCCAAGATCTACCCGGGTCGAGCTCCTACAATGAGCAGTTCTTC
J: TRBJ2-5; size: few; D: NA; V: TRBV18; CDR3: CASSRAQKETQYF; DNA: TGTGCCAGCTCACGGGCCCAAAAAGAGACCCAGTACTTC
J: TRBJ2-3; size: NA; D: TRBD2; V: TRBV14; CDR3: CASSQERGLVLTDTQYF; DNA: TGTGCCAGCAGCCAAGAACGGGGACTAGTGCTTACAGATACGCAGTATTTT
J: TRBJ2-1; size: few; D: TRBD2; V: TRBV2; CDR3: CASSGSSGLAGVDEQFF; DNA: TGTGCCAGCAGTGGTTCTTCTGGACTAGCGGGAGTGGATGAGCAGTTCTTC
J: TRBJ1-2; size: NA; D: NA; V: TRBV19; CDR3: CASSIDPQGYGYTF; DNA: TGTGCCAGTAGTATAGACCCCCAGGGCTATGGCTACACCTTC